Presented here are 9 T cell receptor beta chains from one specimen sequenced in a study of response to subunit inactivated influenza vaccine. Via MiXCR, TCRdb re-called the RT-PCR reads, giving one row per CDR3 protein. The sample lists about 620,000 distinct CDR3 sequences, about 11% seen once, with more than 9.5% in the top ten. This sample was shared with a second study, whose subject was T cells expressing NK-cell markers. This second report adds: Template switching by 5'RACE with UMIs generated the TCR beta cDNA.

The sample here was PBMCs from blood, taken on the day of vaccination. The receptors here all came from a man in his fifties who received an inactivated influenza vaccine.

A remark on this clonotype: A junction boundary mismatches the germline segment, possibly from a read error. The chain uses TRBV7-7 and TRBJ2-1, with 10 positions matching TRBD1. There are 15 residues in the CDR3. The V gene's germline CDR1 is SSHAT and CDR2 FNYEAQ (reference sequence). CDR3 in DNA: TGTGCTAGCAGTCACGACAGGGGGCTAATGAATGAGCAGTTCTTC. Its protein product is CASSHDRGLMNEQFF.

The chain is built from TRBV2 and TRBJ2-2; D remains ambiguous. V lost 4 bases and J lost 4, with 7 bases in between. In germline, CDR1 is SNHLY, CDR2 FYNNEI. This CDR3 comprises 13 residues. In nucleotides, the CDR3 is TGTGCCAGCAGTGCCCTTGGCACCGGGGAGCTGTTTTTT. Translating it yields CASSALGTGELFF. The full variable domain, with the rest looked up from reference TRBV2 and TRBJ2-2, is EPEVTQTPSHQVTQMGQEVILRCVPISNHLYFYWYRQILGQKVEFLVSFYNNEISEKSEIFDDQFSVERPDGSNFTLKIRSTKLEDSAMYFCASSALGTGELFFGEGSRLTVL.

The chain is built from TRBV4-3 and TRBJ2-7; TRBD1 matches at 8 bases. The length of the CDR3 is 15 residues. V trimming: 0 bases; J trimming: 8 bases; junction bases outside the gene matches: 9. In germline, CDR1 is LGHNA, CDR2 YSLEER. The CDR3 nucleotides read TGCGCCAGCAGCCAAGAGTTTGGCAGGGGGCAGAAGCAGTACTTC. It codes for CASSQEFGRGQKQYF.

The rearrangement uses TRBV2 and TRBJ2-6; D unclear. V dropped 7 bases and J dropped 4 bases, with 8 bases sitting between them. Germline values: CDR1 SNHLY, CDR2 FYNNEI. CDR3 size: 13 residues. CDR3 in amino acids: CASNRVGANVLTF. CDR3 DNA: TGTGCCAGCAACAGAGTAGGGGCCAACGTCCTGACTTTC.

The gene calls are TRBV6-2 or TRBV6-3 and TRBJ2-7; 7 bases align to TRBD1. J lost 2 bases, V lost 7 bases, and 5 bases had no gene match. Germline V lookup: CDR1 MNHEY, CDR2 SVGEGT. CDR3 size: 13 residues. This chain's CDR3 is CASKGTATYEQYF. The DNA of the CDR3 is TGTGCCAGCAAGGGGACAGCGACCTACGAGCAGTACTTC.

The chain uses TRBV5-1 and TRBJ2-7; 9 positions match TRBD1. This CDR3 has 15 amino acids. Germline loops: CDR1 SGHRS, CDR2 YFSETQ. Trimming took 0 bases from V and 7 from J; bases not matched to a gene: 8. The CDR3 DNA follows: TGCGCCAGCAGCTTGGTCGGACAGGGGCTCGGGGAGCAGTACTTC. It translates to CASSLVGQGLGEQYF.

This clonotype was counted only a few times. The V call is TRBV4-2, the J call TRBJ1-3; D is ambiguous. The CDR3 length is 15 residues. CDR1 is LGHNA, CDR2 YNFKEQ, per germline. With 0 bases removed from V and 5 bases from J, the gap between germline ends came to 11 bases. DNA of the CDR3: TGTGCCAGCAGCCAAGAGAGGGCTAGGCGAAACACCATATATTTT. Residues: CASSQERARRNTIYF.

The chain links TRBV7-2 to TRBJ1-4; D gene unclear. V dropped 5 bases and J dropped 7 bases, with 17 bases sitting between them. In germline, CDR1 is SGHTA, CDR2 FQGNSA. The CDR3 consists of 15 residues. CDR3 amino acids: CASSRAGWDTEKLFF. The CDR3, as DNA: TGTGCCAGCAGCCGAGCGGGGTGGGATACTGAAAAACTGTTTTTT.

This clonotype was seen a few times. V gene TRBV5-6 combines with J gene TRBJ1-1; D may be TRBD1 (6 bases). The V end was cut by 4 bases, the J end by 0 bases, with 10 bases between. CDR1 and CDR2 (germline): SGHDT, YYEEEE. CDR3 size: 14 residues. CDR3 DNA sequence: TGTGCCAGCAGCACAGGGAACTTGAACACTGAAGCTTTCTTT. This gives the protein CASSTGNLNTEAFF.